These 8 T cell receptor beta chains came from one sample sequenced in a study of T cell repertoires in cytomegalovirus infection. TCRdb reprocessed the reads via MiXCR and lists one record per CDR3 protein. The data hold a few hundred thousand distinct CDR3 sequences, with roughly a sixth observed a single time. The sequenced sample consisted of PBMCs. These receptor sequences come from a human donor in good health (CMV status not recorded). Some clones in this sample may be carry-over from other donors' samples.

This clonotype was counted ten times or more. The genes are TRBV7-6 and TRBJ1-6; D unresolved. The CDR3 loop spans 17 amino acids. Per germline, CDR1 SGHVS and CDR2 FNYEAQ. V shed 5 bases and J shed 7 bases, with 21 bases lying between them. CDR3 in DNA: TGTGCCAGCAGCCTTTTCTCCTTCCCAGGCCAGAATTCACCCCTCCACTTT. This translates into CASSLFSFPGQNSPLHF.

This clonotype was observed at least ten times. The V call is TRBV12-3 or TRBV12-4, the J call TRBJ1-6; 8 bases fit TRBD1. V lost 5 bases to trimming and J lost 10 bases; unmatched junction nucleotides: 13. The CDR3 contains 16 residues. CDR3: CASSRVMTGVGSPLHF. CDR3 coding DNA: TGTGCCAGCAGTCGGGTGATGACAGGGGTTGGATCACCCCTCCACTTT.

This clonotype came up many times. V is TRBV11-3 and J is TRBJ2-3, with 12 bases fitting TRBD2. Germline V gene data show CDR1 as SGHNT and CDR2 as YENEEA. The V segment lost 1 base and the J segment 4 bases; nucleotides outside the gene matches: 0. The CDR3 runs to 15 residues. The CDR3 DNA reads TGTGCCAGCAGCTTAGGACTAGCGGGGGCAGATACGCAGTATTTT. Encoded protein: CASSLGLAGADTQYF.

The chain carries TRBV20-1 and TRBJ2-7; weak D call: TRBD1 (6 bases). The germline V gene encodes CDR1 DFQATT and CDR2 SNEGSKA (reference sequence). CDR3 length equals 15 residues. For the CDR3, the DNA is TGCCGCCCCGCGGGCAGGGGTATATTCCGGTCCGAGCAGTACTTC. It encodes CRPAGRGIFRSEQYF.

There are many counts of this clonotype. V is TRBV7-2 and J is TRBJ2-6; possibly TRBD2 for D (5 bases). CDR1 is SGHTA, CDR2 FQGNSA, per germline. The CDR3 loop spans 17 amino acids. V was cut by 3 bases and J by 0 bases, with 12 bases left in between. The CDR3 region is CASSLATGSSGANVLTF. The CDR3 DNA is TGTGCCAGCAGCTTGGCAACGGGAAGCTCTGGGGCCAACGTCCTGACTTTC.

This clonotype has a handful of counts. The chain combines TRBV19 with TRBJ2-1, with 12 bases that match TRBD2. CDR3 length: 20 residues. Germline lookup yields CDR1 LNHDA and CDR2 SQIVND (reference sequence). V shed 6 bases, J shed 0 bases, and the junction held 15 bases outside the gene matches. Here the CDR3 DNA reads TGTGCCAGTAGCCCCAATCCCGGGACTAGCGGGTATAGCTCCTACAATGAGCAGTTCTTC. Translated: CASSPNPGTSGYSSYNEQFF.

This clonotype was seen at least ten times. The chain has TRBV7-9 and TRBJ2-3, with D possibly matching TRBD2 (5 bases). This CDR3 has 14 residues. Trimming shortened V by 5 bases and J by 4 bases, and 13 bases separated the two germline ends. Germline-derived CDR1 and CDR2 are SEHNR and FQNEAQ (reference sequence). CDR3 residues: CASSRAAAADTQYF. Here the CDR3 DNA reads TGTGCCAGCAGCCGAGCGGCGGCGGCAGATACGCAGTATTTT.

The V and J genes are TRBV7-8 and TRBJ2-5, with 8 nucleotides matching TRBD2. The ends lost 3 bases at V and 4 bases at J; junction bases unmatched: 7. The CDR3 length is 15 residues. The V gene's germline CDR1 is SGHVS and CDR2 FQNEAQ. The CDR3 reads CASSFYGGAGETQYF. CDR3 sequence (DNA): TGTGCCAGCAGCTTTTACGGGGGGGCAGGAGAGACCCAGTACTTC. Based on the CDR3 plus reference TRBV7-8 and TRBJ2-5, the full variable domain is GAGVSQSPRYKVAKRGQDVALRCDPISGHVSLFWYQQALGQGPEFLTYFQNEAQLDKSGLPSDRFFAERPEGSVSTLKIQRTQQEDSAVYLCASSFYGGAGETQYFGPGTRLLVL.